This T cell receptor beta chain was obtained from a study of CD8+ T cells in alopecia areata. For the study at large: It was oral tofacitinib, at 5 to 10 mg twice daily, that treated patients received. Findings and limits, study-wide: Resident alphabeta T cells of normal skin are also sequenced in scalp samples. Because of a solitary nonresponder, the connection of baseline CD8+ expansion to response stays uncertain.

Documented treatment: oral pan-JAK inhibitor, 5-10 mg twice daily. The V gene lost 3 bases and the J gene lost 9 bases, with 9 bases spanning the gap. CDR1 is GTSNPN, CDR2 SVGIG, per germline (reference sequence). The CDR3 loop spans 11 amino acids. Reverse transcribed after extraction, RNA yielded cDNA as the sequencing template. The method was immunoSEQ multiplex PCR; TCRdb's version includes in-frame clones alone and lacks a portion of them. This table holds around 100,000 clones, about three fifths found once. Remarks on this clone: The antigen remains unidentified.

The sample in question was CD8+ T cells sorted from blood, obtained at week 24, from a patient treated with tofacitinib. The V call is TRBV30, the J call TRBJ2-1; TRBD2 might be the D (5 bases). This sequence was found in a human donor with alopecia areata. The CDR3 DNA reads as TGTGCCTGGAGCACCGGGGTTGAGCAGTTCTTC. Translated: CAWSTGVEQFF.